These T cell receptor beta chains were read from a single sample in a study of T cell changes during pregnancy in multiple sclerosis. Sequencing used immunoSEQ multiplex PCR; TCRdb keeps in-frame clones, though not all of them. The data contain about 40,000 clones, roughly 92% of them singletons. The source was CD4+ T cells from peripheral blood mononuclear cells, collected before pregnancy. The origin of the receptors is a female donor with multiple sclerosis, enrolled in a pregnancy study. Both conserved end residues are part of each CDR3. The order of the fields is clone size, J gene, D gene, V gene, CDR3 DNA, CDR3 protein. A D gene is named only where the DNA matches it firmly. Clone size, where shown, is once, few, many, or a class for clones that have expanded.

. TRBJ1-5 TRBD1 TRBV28 TGTGCCAGCAGCCTCCCGGGACAGCGTAAATATAGCAATCAGCCCCAGCATTTT CASSLPGQRKYSNQPQHF
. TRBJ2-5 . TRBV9 TGTGCCAGCAGCGTAGATCCTTTCGGGGGGCATCTGGAGACCCAGTACTTC CASSVDPFGGHLETQYF
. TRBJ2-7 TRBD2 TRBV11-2 TGTGCCAGCAGCTTAGGGGCCCGGACTAGCGGATCCTACGAGCAGTACTTC CASSLGARTSGSYEQYF
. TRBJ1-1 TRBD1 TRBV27 TGTGCCAGCAGTTCCCGGACAGGGTCGAGGACTGAAGCTTTCTTT CASSSRTGSRTEAFF
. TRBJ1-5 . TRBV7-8 TGTGCCAGCAGCCCTACTCAACTCCTCACAGGGAACAATAGCAATCAGCCCCAGCATTTT CASSPTQLLTGNNSNQPQHF
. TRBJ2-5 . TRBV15 TGTGCCACCAGCAGAGACCCAGGGGAGACCCAGTACTTC CATSRDPGETQYF
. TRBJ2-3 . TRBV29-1 TGCAGCGTTGAAAGTTCCGCCGGAGGTACGCAGTATTTT CSVESSAGGTQYF
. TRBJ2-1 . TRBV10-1 TGCGCCAGCAGTGACAGGAGGCCCTCGGGAAATGAGCAGTTCTTC CASSDRRPSGNEQFF
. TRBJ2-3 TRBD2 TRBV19 TGTGCCAGTAGCGGACTAGCGGGAGTGCGGTATACGCAGTATTTT CASSGLAGVRYTQYF
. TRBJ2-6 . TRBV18 TGTGCCAGCTCACACGGACATCTCCTCTCTGGGGCCAACGTCCTGACTTTC CASSHGHLLSGANVLTF
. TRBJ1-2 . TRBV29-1 TGCAGCGTTGAAACGGCACAGCCCTATGGCTACACCTTC CSVETAQPYGYTF
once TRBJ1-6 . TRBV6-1 TGTGCCAGCAGTGAGCAGGGGTCATTGACGAATTCACCCCTCCACTTT CASSEQGSLTNSPLHF
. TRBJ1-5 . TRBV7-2 TGTGCCAGCAGCCCCACAATGCAGTCCGAACCCGAGCATTTT CASSPTMQSEPEHF
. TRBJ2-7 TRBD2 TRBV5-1 TGCGCCAGCAGCTATATAGCGGGAGGGCCCTCCTACGAGCAGTACTTC CASSYIAGGPSYEQYF
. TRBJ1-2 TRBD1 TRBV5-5 TGTGCCAGCAGCGGGGGACAGACTATGGACTACACCTTC CASSGGQTMDYTF
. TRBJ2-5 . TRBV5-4 TGTGCCAGCAGCTTGGTGCGGGACCAAGAGACCCAGTACTTC CASSLVRDQETQYF
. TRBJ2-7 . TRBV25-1 TGTGCCAGCAGTGATTCAGGGGTCCGCTACGAGCAGTACTTC CASSDSGVRYEQYF
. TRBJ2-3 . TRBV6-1 TGTGCCAGCAGTGAACGGGGGAGGACAGATACGCAGTATTTT CASSERGRTDTQYF
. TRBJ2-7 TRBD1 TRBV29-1 TGCAGCGTTCTGAGGCAGGGGGCGGACGAGCAGTACTTC CSVLRQGADEQYF
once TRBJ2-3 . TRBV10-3 TGTGCCATCAGTGAGTCGGGGGGAGGAGCAGATACGCAGTATTTT CAISESGGGADTQYF
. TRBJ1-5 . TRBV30 TGTGCCTGGAGTAGCGGCAGCGGCTATCAGCCCCAGCATTTT CAWSSGSGYQPQHF
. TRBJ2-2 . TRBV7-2 TGTGCCAGCAGCCCCTCGAACACCGGGGAGCTGTTTTTT CASSPSNTGELFF
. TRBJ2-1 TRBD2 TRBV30 TGTGCCTGGAGGCCCGGGACTAGCGGGAGCCAATCCTACAATGAGCAGTTCTTC CAWRPGTSGSQSYNEQFF
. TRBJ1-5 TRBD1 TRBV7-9 TGTGCCAGCAGCTTACAGGGGGGCAATCAGCCCCAGCATTTT CASSLQGGNQPQHF
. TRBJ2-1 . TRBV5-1 TGCGCCAGCAGCCAGGATCCCAGCTCCTACAATGAGCAGTTCTTC CASSQDPSSYNEQFF
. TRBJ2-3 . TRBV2 TGTGCCAGCAGTGTATCAGGGAAGGGCACAGATACGCAGTATTTT CASSVSGKGTDTQYF
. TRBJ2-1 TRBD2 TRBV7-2 TGTGCCAGCAGCTCCCCGGGACTAGCGGGAGTGGGGCAGTTCTTC CASSSPGLAGVGQFF
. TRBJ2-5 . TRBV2 TGTGCCAGCAGTCAACAGGGAGAGACCCAGTACTTC CASSQQGETQYF
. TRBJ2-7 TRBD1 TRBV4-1 TGCGCCAGCAGCCCGGGACAGGCCGTGCGGCAGTACTTC CASSPGQAVRQYF
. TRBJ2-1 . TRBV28 TGTGCCAGCAGTGCTCAGGGGATGATGGCCAATGAGCAGTTCTTC CASSAQGMMANEQFF
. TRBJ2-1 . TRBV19 TGTGCCAGTAGTAGGTTAGTGTACAATGAGCAGTTCTTC CASSRLVYNEQFF
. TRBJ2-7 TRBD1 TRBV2 TGTGCCAGCAGTGTCGACAGGGACGCGTCCGCGAAGCAGTACTTC CASSVDRDASAKQYF
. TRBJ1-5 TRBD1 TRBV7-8 TGTGCCAGCAGCTTTGTTGTGAGACAGGGAAGCAATCAGCCCCAGCATTTT CASSFVVRQGSNQPQHF
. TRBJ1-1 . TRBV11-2 TGTGCCAGCAGCTTAGATCCCTTCACTGAAGCTTTCTTT CASSLDPFTEAFF
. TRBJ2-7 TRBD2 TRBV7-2 TGTGCCAGCAGCTTAGGCGCTAGCGGGATTATCTCCTACGAGCAGTACTTC CASSLGASGIISYEQYF
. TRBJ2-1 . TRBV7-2 TGTGCCAGCAGCTTAGCACGTCACCAGCGGGTCACCCATGTCCCCTACAATGAGCAGTTCTTC CASSLARHQRVTHVPYNEQFF
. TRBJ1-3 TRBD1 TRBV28 TGTGCCAGCATCGGACAGGGAATGCCTGGAAACACCATATATTTT CASIGQGMPGNTIYF
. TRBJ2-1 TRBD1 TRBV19 TGTGCCAGTAGTAAACGGACAGGGGGCTCGGGTGAGCAGTTCTTC CASSKRTGGSGEQFF
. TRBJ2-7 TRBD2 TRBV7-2 TGTGCCAGCAGTCCCGGACTAGCTTGGTACGAGCAGTACTTC CASSPGLAWYEQYF
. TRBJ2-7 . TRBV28 TGTGCCAGCAGTTCCCACCAGACCTACGAGCAGTACTTC CASSSHQTYEQYF
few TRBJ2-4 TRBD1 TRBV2 TGTGCCAGCAACGATTTTCAGGGGGTAGCCAAAAACATTCAGTACTTC CASNDFQGVAKNIQYF
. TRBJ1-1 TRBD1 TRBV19 TGTGCCAGTACGGGCGGACAGGGGGCTTTGAACACTGAAGCTTTCTTT CASTGGQGALNTEAFF
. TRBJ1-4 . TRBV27 TGTGCCAGCAGTTTTTTCCCCGCAACTAATGAAAAACTGTTTTTT CASSFFPATNEKLFF
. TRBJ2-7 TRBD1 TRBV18 TGTGCCAGCTCACTAAAATCGGGACAGGGGGCTAGGAACGAGCAGTACTTC CASSLKSGQGARNEQYF
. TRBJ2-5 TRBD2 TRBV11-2 TGTGCCAGCAACAAACCCTCGCGGGGTAGCGGGAGGGGAGAGACCCAGTACTTC CASNKPSRGSGRGETQYF